The 16 T cell receptor beta chains listed next were all sequenced from one sample in a study of T cells in Graves' hyperthyroidism and ophthalmopathy. Amplification yielded TCR beta CDR3 regions, with RNA transcripts as the source. Carried out on the TCR CDR3, a first-round RT-PCR used the HTBI primer set. TCRdb ran MiXCR on the multiplex PCR reads and lists one entry per CDR3 protein. The sample has over 200,000 distinct CDR3 sequences, around 18% seen once. The source material was blood. These TCRs come from a man in his forties with Graves' hyperthyroidism.

In its sample, this clonotype was seen a few times. The gene calls are TRBV18 and TRBJ1-5, with a possible D match to TRBD1 (6 bases). Trimming took off 2 bases at V and 6 bases at J, with 14 bases between the two ends. CDR3 length: 15 amino acids. Germline lookup yields CDR1 KGHSH and CDR2 LQKENI. The CDR3 DNA reads TGTGCCAGCTCACCAGGGCGGGCACAGGGTCAGCCCCAGCATTTT. Protein product: CASSPGRAQGQPQHF. Full variable domain (missing parts from reference TRBV18 and TRBJ1-5): NAGVMQNPRHLVRRRGQEARLRCSPMKGHSHVYWYRQLPEEGLKFMVYLQKENIIDESGMPKERFSAEFPKEGPSILRIQQVVRGDSAAYFCASSPGRAQGQPQHFGDGTRLSIL.

This clonotype has ten or more counts. The rearrangement uses TRBV7-9 and TRBJ1-4; no reliable D call. The length of the CDR3 is 14 residues. V gave up 2 bases and J gave up 6 bases, with 10 bases separating them. Germline CDR1 is SEHNR and CDR2 is FQNEAQ (reference sequence). CDR3 sequence reads: CASSLILVDEKLFF. The CDR3 DNA follows: TGTGCCAGCAGCTTAATTTTGGTGGATGAAAAACTGTTTTTT. Full variable domain (rest looked up from reference TRBV7-9 and TRBJ1-4): DTGVSQNPRHKITKRGQNVTFRCDPISEHNRLYWYRQTLGQGPEFLTYFQNEAQLEKSRLLSDRFSAERPKGSFSTLEIQRTEQGDSAMYLCASSLILVDEKLFFGSGTQLSVL.

In this sample, this clonotype turned up many times. The V gene is TRBV7-2, the J gene TRBJ1-4; 8 bases map to TRBD1. CDR3 length: 15 residues. Germline assignment: CDR1 SGHTA and CDR2 FQGNSA. J gave up 5 bases and V 4 bases, and 6 bases lay outside the gene matches. Here the CDR3 reads CASSWGQALNEKLFF. The CDR3 DNA is TGTGCCAGCAGCTGGGGACAGGCTCTCAATGAAAAACTGTTTTTT.

This clonotype occurred many times. The chain employs TRBV10-2 and TRBJ2-7; D is possibly TRBD1 (6 bases). This CDR3 comprises 13 residues. Germline CDR1 reads WSHSY; CDR2 reads SAAADI. Trimming took off 8 bases at V and 1 base at J, with 12 bases between the two ends. CDR3 coding DNA: TGCGCCAGCCAGACAGGTCAATCCTACGAGCAGTACTTC. Protein sequence: CASQTGQSYEQYF.

This clonotype was seen repeatedly, ten times or more. The rearrangement links TRBV28 to TRBJ2-5; TRBD2 agrees at 11 bases. With 5 bases clipped from V and 5 bases from J, the junction kept 10 bases outside the gene matches. The CDR3 is 16 residues long. Germline V gives CDR1 MDHEN, CDR2 SYDVKM. In DNA form, the CDR3 reads TGTGCCAGCAGTCCAAATAGCGGGGGGGCCGGGGAGACCCAGTACTTC. Translation gives CASSPNSGGAGETQYF.

The V call is TRBV2, the J call TRBJ2-7, with a weak D call TRBD2 (7 bases). Germline CDR1 SNHLY, CDR2 FYNNEI. The V gene lost 8 bases and the J gene lost 7 bases, with 18 bases spanning the gap. This CDR3 region has 13 residues. The CDR3 is CASAVGGRGEQYF. The CDR3 bases are TGTGCCAGCGCGGTGGGGGGGCGAGGGGAGCAGTACTTC.

The table lists this clonotype with many counts. The rearrangement uses TRBV20-1 and TRBJ1-2, with a weak D call TRBD1 (6 bases). With 0 bases removed from V and 1 base from J, the gap between germline ends came to 24 bases. Germline values: CDR1 DFQATT, CDR2 SNEGSKA (reference sequence). The CDR3 extends over 19 amino acids. The CDR3 sequence: CSARDEWGARPEFNYGYTF. CDR3 coding DNA: TGCAGTGCTAGAGACGAGTGGGGGGCGCGTCCCGAATTTAACTATGGCTACACCTTC.

There are a few counts of this clonotype. J is TRBJ1-1 and V is TRBV6-2 or TRBV6-3, with D possibly matching TRBD1 (6 bases). Between the trimmed V and J ends, which lost 3 bases and 6 bases, there was a span of 14 bases. The CDR3 totals 14 residues. Germline V gives CDR1 MNHEY, CDR2 SVGEGT. The CDR3, as DNA: TGTGCCAGCAGTTATCGTTCAGGGGCTGCTGAAGCTTTCTTT. Encoded protein: CASSYRSGAAEAFF.

The CDR3 nucleotides read TGTGCCACCAGCAGAGATTGGATAGCGGGGGAAACCTCGGGGGAGACCCAGTACTTC. This sequence encodes CATSRDWIAGETSGETQYF. The chain links TRBV15 to TRBJ2-5, with 9 bases matching TRBD2. The CDR3 is 19 amino acids. With V trimmed by 0 bases and J by 5 bases, 16 bases remained unmatched. CDR1 is LNHNV and CDR2 is YYDKDF in the germline V gene (reference sequence).

V gene TRBV5-5 combines with J gene TRBJ1-5, with D unresolved. Trimming pared 0 bases from V and 6 bases from J, leaving 16 bases between. Germline V gives CDR1 SGHKS, CDR2 YYEKEE (reference sequence). CDR3 length equals 16 residues. The DNA for the CDR3 is TGTGCCAGCAGCTTGGCTGGTACGACGCTTCTTCAGCCCCAGCATTTT. Translated: CASSLAGTTLLQPQHF.

This clonotype was observed many times. The CDR3 loop reads CAWSVYNRYYEQYF. CDR3 nucleotide sequence: TGTGCCTGGAGTGTATATAACAGATACTACGAGCAGTACTTC. The chain has TRBV30 and TRBJ2-7; D remains unclear. This CDR3 spans 14 amino acids. Trimming took 0 bases from V and 3 from J, leaving 12 bases between them. Germline CDR1 is GTSNPN and CDR2 is SVGIG (reference sequence).

This sequence joins TRBV4-3 and TRBJ2-2, with 12 bases aligning to TRBD2. The germline V gene encodes CDR1 LGHNA and CDR2 YSLEER. V was clipped by 0 bases and J by 3 bases; unmatched bases: 8. The CDR3 is 19 residues long. The CDR3 sequence: CASSQDLLAGGWDTGELFF. CDR3 nucleotides: TGCGCCAGCAGCCAAGATCTACTAGCGGGGGGCTGGGACACCGGGGAGCTGTTTTTT.

The rearrangement uses TRBV6-5 and TRBJ2-7, with D possibly TRBD2 on 5 matching bases. The length of the CDR3 is 13 residues. The ends were cut back, 2 bases at V and 3 bases at J, with 8 bases in the middle. The germline gives CDR1 MNHEY, CDR2 SVGAGI. The CDR3 loop reads CASSYPGNYEQYF. The DNA for the CDR3 is TGTGCCAGCAGTTACCCGGGAAACTACGAGCAGTACTTC.

The J gene is TRBJ1-2, the V gene TRBV9, with D perhaps TRBD1 (6 bases). This CDR3 has 14 residues. Looked up from germline, CDR1 is SGDLS and CDR2 is YYNGEE. Deletions cut 0 bases from V and 8 bases from J, with 14 bases between. DNA for the CDR3: TGTGCCAGCAGCGTAGACCCGGGGGCTTCGGGCTACACCTTC. Translation: CASSVDPGASGYTF.

This clonotype was seen repeatedly, ten times or more. The V and J genes are TRBV29-1 and TRBJ2-5; the match to TRBD2 covers 11 bases. The V gene's germline CDR1 is SQVTM and CDR2 ANQGSEA. This CDR3 has 14 amino acids. The ends lost 6 bases at V and 8 bases at J; junction bases unmatched: 11. The CDR3 protein is CSVPDLAGGLTQYF. The CDR3 DNA reads as TGCAGCGTACCCGACCTAGCGGGGGGACTCACCCAGTACTTC.

A word on this clonotype: At one end the junction does not follow the germline gene, possibly because of a read error. This rearrangement joins TRBV6-1 to TRBJ2-2; the match to TRBD2 covers 7 bases. The CDR3 consists of 16 residues. Germline V gene sequence: CDR1 MNHNS, CDR2 SASEGT. The CDR3 is CASSENFERGTGEPFF. The CDR3 region has the DNA TGTGCCAGCAGTGAGAATTTCGAGCGGGGCACCGGGGAGCCGTTTTTT.